Listed below are T cell receptor beta chains from one sample, sequenced in a study of cytomegalovirus exposure and HLA in healthy donors. The table came from immunoSEQ multiplex PCR; TCRdb's copy has only in-frame clones and leaves some out. This sample has about 200,000 clones, with 75% to 90% found just once. The sample comprised PBMCs. Receptor source: a woman in her 30s in good health and CMV-seronegative. The CDR3 runs from the conserved cysteine through the conserved F or W. The D gene is left open where the match is weak. For some rows the clone size is stated as once, few or many, or as a class when expanded; others skip it.

>NA|16|TRBV9|TRBD1|TRBJ2-7
CASSVRDRGHENEQYF
TGTGCCAGCAGCGTCCGGGACAGGGGGCACGAAAACGAGCAGTACTTC
>NA|10|TRBV14|TRBD1|TRBJ1-5
CASSLLDRAF
TGTGCCAGCAGCCTGTTGGACAGGGCCTTT
>NA|15|TRBV5-6|TRBD1|TRBJ1-2
CASSFVTGGASGYTF
TGTGCCAGCAGCTTTGTGACAGGGGGCGCCAGTGGCTACACCTTC
>NA|17|TRBV5-6|TRBD1|TRBJ2-5
CASSWGEGATIGETQYF
TGTGCCAGCAGCTGGGGAGAGGGGGCCACCATTGGGGAGACCCAGTACTTC
>NA|15|TRBV7-9|TRBD1|TRBJ1-4
CASTQGDLANEKLFF
TGTGCCAGCACCCAGGGGGATTTGGCTAATGAAAAACTGTTTTTT
>NA|14|TRBV2|NA|TRBJ1-1
CASSVAGPNTEAFF
TGTGCCAGCAGTGTCGCAGGCCCGAACACTGAAGCTTTCTTT
>NA|13|TRBV19|TRBD1|TRBJ2-1
CASSIRTGVPRLF
TGTGCCAGTAGTATTAGGACAGGGGTTCCCCGGCTCTTC
>NA|16|TRBV9|TRBD1|TRBJ2-2
CASSPLDRDSAGELFF
TGTGCCAGCAGCCCCTTGGACAGGGATTCTGCCGGGGAGCTGTTTTTT
>NA|11|TRBV6-1|NA|TRBJ2-7
CASISAAEQYF
TGTGCCAGCATTTCGGCGGCCGAGCAGTACTTC
>NA|14|TRBV4-1|NA|TRBJ2-7
CASSQAQGIYEQYF
TGCGCCAGCAGCCAAGCCCAGGGAATTTACGAGCAGTACTTC
>NA|16|TRBV7-2|NA|TRBJ2-1
CASSFYRGSHYNEQFF
TGTGCCAGCAGCTTCTACCGGGGTAGTCACTACAATGAGCAGTTCTTC
>once|15|TRBV7-2|NA|TRBJ2-1
CASSVTGGSYNEQFF
TGTGCCAGCAGCGTGACAGGTGGTTCCTACAATGAGCAGTTCTTC
>NA|16|TRBV11-2|TRBD2|TRBJ2-1
CASSLTSGRPYNEQFF
TGTGCCAGCAGCTTAACTAGCGGGAGGCCGTACAATGAGCAGTTCTTC
>NA|13|TRBV5-1|NA|TRBJ1-1
CASSRQLNTEAFF
TGCGCCAGCAGTCGACAGCTGAACACTGAAGCTTTCTTT
>NA|17|TRBV7-8|NA|TRBJ1-2
CASSLLPRTVANYGYTF
TGTGCCAGCAGTCTACTCCCTCGGACAGTAGCTAACTATGGCTACACCTTC
>NA|13|TRBV6-1|TRBD1|TRBJ1-2
CASALGQNYGYTF
TGTGCCAGCGCCTTGGGACAGAACTATGGCTACACCTTC
>NA|19|TRBV5-4|TRBD2|TRBJ2-3
CASSLGLTSGVSSTDTQYF
TGTGCCAGCAGCTTGGGACTGACTAGCGGGGTCTCTAGCACAGATACGCAGTATTTT
>NA|15|TRBV5-8|NA|TRBJ2-7
CASSGGPGPGDEQYF
TGTGCCAGCAGCGGCGGGCCGGGCCCCGGAGACGAGCAGTACTTC
>NA|11|TRBV30|NA|TRBJ2-7
CAWSVGGKQYF
TGTGCCTGGAGTGTAGGGGGAAAGCAGTACTTC